Shown below are 32 T cell receptor beta chains from a single sample sequenced in a study of PD-1 blockade in classical Hodgkin lymphoma. Every patient relapsed after autologous stem cell transplantation, and brentuximab vedotin exposure varied. Clones were sequenced by immunoSEQ multiplex PCR, and TCRdb holds only the in-frame ones, with some missing. Here the sample spans approximately 15,000 clones, less than 90% being singletons. Source: peripheral blood mononuclear cells (PBMCs), taken at baseline. The receptor source for this set is a human donor with classical Hodgkin lymphoma.

This chain joins TRBV7-9 and TRBJ2-5; D remains ambiguous. Germline V lookup: CDR1 SEHNR, CDR2 FQNEAQ (reference sequence). This CDR3 is built from 11 residues. V was clipped by 8 bases and J by 1 base, with 5 bases between them. CDR3 sequence (DNA): TGTGCCAGCGGGGTCCAAGAGACCCAGTACTTC. Translating it yields CASGVQETQYF.

The chain carries TRBV13 and TRBJ1-1; the D is unclear. With 2 bases removed from V and 4 bases from J, the gap between germline ends came to 14 bases. The germline gives CDR1 PRHDT, CDR2 FYEKMQ (reference sequence). The CDR3 totals 15 residues. In DNA, the CDR3 is TGTGCCAGCAGCTTACCCAGGCCTCTCGGCACTGAAGCTTTCTTT. Amino acid sequence: CASSLPRPLGTEAFF.

V and J are TRBV7-2 and TRBJ2-1, with TRBD2 matching over 8 bases. The CDR3 loop spans 16 amino acids. The V segment lost 1 base and the J segment 3 bases; nucleotides outside the gene matches: 5. Looked up from germline, CDR1 is SGHTA and CDR2 is FQGNSA. The CDR3 reads CASSLGGTRIYNEQFF. CDR3 coding DNA: TGTGCCAGCAGCTTAGGTGGGACTAGGATCTACAATGAGCAGTTCTTC. Filled out from reference TRBV7-2 and TRBJ2-1, the complete variable domain reads GAGVSQSPSNKVTEKGKDVELRCDPISGHTALYWYRQSLGQGLEFLIYFQGNSAPDKSGLPSDRFSAERTGGSVSTLTIQRTQQEDSAVYLCASSLGGTRIYNEQFFGPGTRLTVL.

This sequence joins TRBV11-2 and TRBJ2-1; possible D gene TRBD2, 5 bases. The length of the CDR3 is 17 residues. The germline V gene encodes CDR1 SGHAT and CDR2 FQNNGV. V was trimmed by 1 base and J by 3 bases, leaving 16 bases between them. The CDR3 spells CASSLGWRGPHYNEQFF. The CDR3 region has the DNA TGTGCCAGCAGCTTAGGGTGGCGCGGGCCTCACTACAATGAGCAGTTCTTC.

The chain is built from TRBV5-6 and TRBJ2-7, with 8 bases fitting TRBD1. The CDR3 has 13 residues. V was clipped by 2 bases and J by 6 bases; unmatched bases: 4. Germline V lookup: CDR1 SGHDT, CDR2 YYEEEE. The CDR3 reads CASSLGTGSEQYF. Here the CDR3 DNA reads TGTGCCAGCAGCTTAGGGACAGGATCCGAGCAGTACTTC.

This clone was picked up one time. This chain links TRBV7-8 with TRBJ1-2, with 7 bases fitting TRBD1. The CDR3 sequence is 13 residues long. The trim removed 5 bases at V and 8 bases at J, leaving 8 bases unmatched. The germline V gene encodes CDR1 SGHVS and CDR2 FQNEAQ. CDR3 nucleotides: TGTGCCAGCAGCCCCACAGGGGCCTACGGCTACACCTTC. Translating gives CASSPTGAYGYTF. The entire variable domain, with the rest obtained from reference TRBV7-8 and TRBJ1-2, is as follows: GAGVSQSPRYKVAKRGQDVALRCDPISGHVSLFWYQQALGQGPEFLTYFQNEAQLDKSGLPSDRFFAERPEGSVSTLKIQRTQQEDSAVYLCASSPTGAYGYTFGSGTRLTVV.

The chain combines TRBV5-4 with TRBJ2-2; 9 nucleotides line up with TRBD1. The V gene end was trimmed by 4 bases and the J gene end by 4 bases; junction bases not matched to a gene: 5. This CDR3 spans 15 amino acids. CDR1 and CDR2 from the germline V gene are SGHNT and YYREEE (reference sequence). For the CDR3, the DNA is TGTGCCAGCAGCCAGGGACAGGGCTTCACCGGGGAGCTGTTTTTT. As protein: CASSQGQGFTGELFF.

The chain recombines TRBV2 with TRBJ2-1; tentative D call: TRBD1 (6 bases). Trimming cost V 6 bases and J 9 bases, with 15 bases left between them. Germline lookup yields CDR1 SNHLY and CDR2 FYNNEI. This CDR3 region has 13 residues. CDR3 in amino acids: CASRADSSSEQFF. Here the CDR3 DNA reads TGTGCCAGCAGGGCGGACAGTTCTTCTGAGCAGTTCTTC. The full variable domain, in which reference TRBV2 and TRBJ2-1 provide the parts outside the CDR3, is EPEVTQTPSHQVTQMGQEVILRCVPISNHLYFYWYRQILGQKVEFLVSFYNNEISEKSEIFDDQFSVERPDGSNFTLKIRSTKLEDSAMYFCASRADSSSEQFFGPGTRLTVL.

This sequence joins TRBV9 and TRBJ1-2, with a possible D match to TRBD1 (5 bases). Germline values: CDR1 SGDLS, CDR2 YYNGEE. CDR3 length: 15 amino acids. Trimming removed 3 bases at V and 4 bases at J, with 16 bases between. The CDR3 sequence is CASSANGGRVYGYTF. Written as DNA, the CDR3 is TGTGCCAGCAGCGCAAACGGGGGTCGGGTCTATGGCTACACCTTC.

CDR3 nucleotide sequence: TGTGCCAGCAGCGCAGGTCTAGCGGGAACCTACGAGCAGTACTTC. Protein sequence: CASSAGLAGTYEQYF. This rearrangement joins TRBV5-6 to TRBJ2-7, with TRBD2 matching 9 bases. Trimming removed 4 bases from V and 2 bases from J; junction bases left unmatched: 7. CDR3 length: 15 residues. In germline, CDR1 is SGHDT, CDR2 YYEEEE. Variable domain in full (rest from reference TRBV5-6 and TRBJ2-7): DAGVTQSPTHLIKTRGQQVTLRCSPKSGHDTVSWYQQALGQGPQFIFQYYEEEERQRGNFPDRFSGHQFPNYSSELNVNALLLGDSALYLCASSAGLAGTYEQYFGPGTRLTVT.

V gene TRBV6-1 combines with J gene TRBJ1-1; D gene ambiguous. V lost 6 bases and J lost 0, with 8 bases in between. The CDR3 has 13 residues. CDR1 is MNHNS and CDR2 is SASEGT in the germline V gene. CDR3 residues: CASRGNMNTEAFF. Written as DNA, the CDR3 is TGTGCCAGCAGGGGAAACATGAACACTGAAGCTTTCTTT.

The chain links TRBV6-5 to TRBJ1-2; D gene unclear. The CDR3 is 14 residues long. Deletions cut 1 base from V and 8 bases from J, with 14 bases between. Germline V gene sequence: CDR1 MNHEY, CDR2 SVGAGI. In nucleotides, the CDR3 is TGTGCCAGCAGTTACTTGGACGACGATCCGGGCTACACCTTC. Its protein product is CASSYLDDDPGYTF.

The rearrangement links TRBV6-6 to TRBJ2-1; 7 nucleotides agree with TRBD2. In germline, CDR1 is MNHNY, CDR2 SVGAGI (reference sequence). V lost 6 bases, J lost 10 bases, and 6 bases stayed unmatched. This CDR3 is 12 amino acids long. The CDR3 DNA is TGTGCCAGCAGCGGGGGGAGCGGCGAGCAGTTCTTC. Translated, it gives CASSGGSGEQFF.

The chain joins TRBV10-3 to TRBJ2-1, with TRBD2 identical over 11 bases. The J segment lost 7 bases and the V segment lost 1 base, leaving 9 bases of the junction unmatched. Germline CDR1 reads ENHRY; CDR2 reads SYGVKD. CDR3 length: 17 residues. CDR3 residues: CAISEWLAGGGGNEQFF. CDR3 coding DNA: TGTGCCATCAGTGAGTGGCTAGCGGGAGGAGGGGGAAATGAGCAGTTCTTC.

The chain carries TRBV18 and TRBJ2-2; D is unresolved. The CDR3 has 15 residues. V was pared by 1 base and J by 0 bases, with 6 bases between. Germline V gene data show CDR1 as KGHSH and CDR2 as LQKENI. The CDR3 sequence: CASSPRVTNTGELFF. The DNA of the CDR3 is TGTGCCAGCTCACCACGGGTGACGAACACCGGGGAGCTGTTTTTT.

The chain employs TRBV28 and TRBJ2-1; the D is unclear. CDR1 MDHEN and CDR2 SYDVKM come from the germline V gene. This CDR3 spans 17 amino acids. Trimming removed 6 bases at V and 1 base at J, with 19 bases between. The CDR3 DNA reads TGTGCCAGCAGCCGCTTGGGAATTGGGAAATCCTACAATGAGCAGTTCTTC. It encodes CASSRLGIGKSYNEQFF.

The rearrangement uses TRBV28 and TRBJ2-1; D is possibly TRBD1 or TRBD2 (5 bases each). Germline loops: CDR1 MDHEN, CDR2 SYDVKM. V was clipped by 6 bases and J by 11 bases, with 17 bases between them. This CDR3 spans 13 amino acids. The CDR3 is CASSLFGTIQQFF. The CDR3 DNA is TGTGCCAGCAGCCTTTTCGGGACGATTCAGCAGTTCTTC.

The chain is built from TRBV4-3 and TRBJ1-1; D call uncertain. This CDR3 comprises 15 residues. CDR1 is LGHNA, CDR2 YSLEER, per germline. With 0 bases removed from V and 4 bases from J, the gap between germline ends came to 12 bases. DNA for the CDR3: TGCGCCAGCAGCCAAGATAGGGCAAAGACCACTGAAGCTTTCTTT. Its protein product is CASSQDRAKTTEAFF.

By sample share, this clone is medium-sized. Here the CDR3 reads CASRFGRGSGELFF. In DNA, the CDR3 is TGTGCCAGCAGATTCGGGCGGGGGTCCGGGGAGCTGTTTTTT. The chain is built from TRBV4-2 and TRBJ2-2, with 7 bases fitting TRBD2. Germline CDR1 and CDR2: LGHNA and YNFKEQ. This CDR3 region has 14 residues. The trim removed 6 bases at V and 6 bases at J, leaving 7 bases unmatched.

This clone showed up just a few times. This rearrangement joins TRBV5-1 to TRBJ1-2, with D uncertain. The CDR3 covers 12 residues. Trimming took 4 bases from V and 7 from J, leaving 11 bases between them. Germline V lookup: CDR1 SGHRS, CDR2 YFSETQ. Written as DNA, the CDR3 is TGCGCCAGCAGCCCGGGTGGTCCTGGCTACACCTTC. The encoded protein is CASSPGGPGYTF.

CDR3: CASSQPLGQGNYGYTF. The CDR3, as DNA: TGCGCCAGCAGCCAACCCCTAGGACAGGGGAACTATGGCTACACCTTC. V is TRBV4-1 and J is TRBJ1-2, with TRBD1 matching over 9 bases. This CDR3 has 16 residues. Germline CDR1 MGHRA, CDR2 YSYEKL. The V gene end was trimmed by 2 bases and the J gene end by 2 bases; junction bases not matched to a gene: 6.

The gene calls are TRBV11-2 and TRBJ2-2; a possible D gene is TRBD1 (6 bases). CDR3 length: 16 residues. V shed 7 bases and J shed 2 bases, with 17 bases lying between them. Germline V CDR1 and CDR2: SGHAT, FQNNGV. For the CDR3, the DNA is TGTGCCAGCAACAAAGTTACAGGGAGAAACACCGGGGAGCTGTTTTTT. Amino acid sequence: CASNKVTGRNTGELFF.

This rearrangement joins TRBV7-9 to TRBJ2-7; no definite D call. Germline V CDR1 and CDR2: SEHNR, FQNEAQ (reference sequence). V lost 1 base and J 2 bases, leaving 9 bases between the germline ends. The CDR3 sequence is 14 residues long. CDR3 sequence: CASSLDLPPYEQYF. In nucleotides, the CDR3 is TGTGCCAGCAGCTTAGATTTACCTCCCTACGAGCAGTACTTC.

The chain has TRBV15 and TRBJ1-2; D not resolved. The CDR3 spans 15 residues. CDR1 is LNHNV and CDR2 is YYDKDF in the germline V gene (reference sequence). V lost 4 bases to trimming and J lost 0 bases, with 12 bases between them. DNA for the CDR3: TGTGCCACCAGCACCTGGCAGTCCGCTAACTATGGCTACACCTTC. Amino acid sequence: CATSTWQSANYGYTF.

The J gene is TRBJ2-3, the V gene TRBV6-1, with D perhaps TRBD1 or TRBD2 (5 bases each). CDR3 length equals 11 residues. The ends were cut back, 11 bases at V and 3 bases at J, with 9 bases in the middle. Germline CDR1 MNHNS, CDR2 SASEGT. The CDR3: CAHWGTDTQYF. CDR3 coding DNA: TGTGCCCATTGGGGGACAGATACGCAGTATTTT.

The V and J genes are TRBV5-4 and TRBJ1-4, with D uncertain. V dropped 4 bases and J dropped 6 bases, with 16 bases sitting between them. This CDR3 region has 15 residues. Germline values: CDR1 SGHNT, CDR2 YYREEE (reference sequence). DNA of the CDR3: TGTGCCAGCAGCCTTTCGGTGGGGTCGGATGAAAAACTGTTTTTT. It codes for CASSLSVGSDEKLFF.

The rearrangement uses TRBV6-1 and TRBJ1-2; no firm D call. The germline CDR1 and CDR2 sequences are MNHNS and SASEGT. The CDR3 has 13 residues. V was pared by 4 bases and J by 8 bases, with 14 bases between. The CDR3 nucleotides read TGTGCCAGCAGTGTTAATGGAGGAAAGGGCTACACCTTC. Residues: CASSVNGGKGYTF.

V and J are TRBV5-4 and TRBJ1-4; no clear D gene. The CDR3 has 14 amino acids. Per the germline V gene, CDR1 is SGHNT and CDR2 is YYREEE (reference sequence). V was shortened by 2 bases and J by 5 bases, with 10 bases between the two germline ends. In DNA, the CDR3 is TGTGCCAGCAGCTTTGACCCCGGCAATGAAAAACTGTTTTTT. Protein: CASSFDPGNEKLFF. The full variable domain, completed using reference TRBV5-4 and TRBJ1-4, is ETGVTQSPTHLIKTRGQQVTLRCSSQSGHNTVSWYQQALGQGPQFIFQYYREEENGRGNFPPRFSGLQFPNYSSELNVNALELDDSALYLCASSFDPGNEKLFFGSGTQLSVL.

The chain uses TRBV7-9 and TRBJ1-5; TRBD1 aligns across 9 bases. This CDR3 has 15 residues. From germline, CDR1 is SEHNR and CDR2 FQNEAQ (reference sequence). V shed 1 base and J 3 bases; nucleotides not matched to a gene: 1. CDR3 nucleotide sequence: TGTGCCAGCAGCTTAGGGACAGGGGTCAATCAGCCCCAGCATTTT. It is translated as CASSLGTGVNQPQHF.

This clone was picked up a small number of times. CDR3 nucleotide sequence: TGTGCCAGCAGCTTAGGTCTAGCGGTAAAAGAGACCCAGTACTTC. As protein: CASSLGLAVKETQYF. This chain uses TRBV7-6 with TRBJ2-5; 7 bases align to TRBD2. The CDR3 runs to 15 residues. CDR1 and CDR2 from the germline V gene are SGHVS and FNYEAQ. The junction had 5 bases not matched to a gene; V was cut back by 1 base and J by 3 bases.

The chain carries TRBV10-2 and TRBJ2-7; 10 bases fit TRBD2. V lost 6 bases and J lost 5; bases outside the gene matches: 10. The CDR3 has 15 amino acids. Germline values: CDR1 WSHSY, CDR2 SAAADI. The CDR3 DNA sequence: TGCGCCAGCAGGGCCGTAGGGACTAGCGCCGACGAGCAGTACTTC. Amino acids: CASRAVGTSADEQYF.

J is TRBJ1-1 and V is TRBV4-2, with D possibly matching TRBD1 (5 bases). The V and J ends lost 0 bases and 0 bases respectively, with 11 bases between them. This CDR3 region has 16 residues. Per the germline V gene, CDR1 is LGHNA and CDR2 is YNFKEQ. CDR3 nucleotide sequence: TGTGCCAGCAGCCAAGATCAGGCGACAGTGAACACTGAAGCTTTCTTT. Protein product: CASSQDQATVNTEAFF.